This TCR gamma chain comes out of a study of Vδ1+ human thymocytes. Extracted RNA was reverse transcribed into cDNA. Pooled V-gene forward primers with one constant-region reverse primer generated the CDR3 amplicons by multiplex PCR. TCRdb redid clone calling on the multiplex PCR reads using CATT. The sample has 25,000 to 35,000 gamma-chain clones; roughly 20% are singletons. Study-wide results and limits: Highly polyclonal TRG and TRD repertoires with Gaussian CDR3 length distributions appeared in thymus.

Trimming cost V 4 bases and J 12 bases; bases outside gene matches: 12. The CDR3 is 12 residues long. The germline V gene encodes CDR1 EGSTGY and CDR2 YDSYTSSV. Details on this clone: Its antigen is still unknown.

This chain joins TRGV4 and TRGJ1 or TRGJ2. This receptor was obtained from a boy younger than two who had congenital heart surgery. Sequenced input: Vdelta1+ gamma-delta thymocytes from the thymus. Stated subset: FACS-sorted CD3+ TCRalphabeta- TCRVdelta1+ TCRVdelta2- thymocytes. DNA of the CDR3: TGTGCCACCTGGGACGGTCCGGGGATGAAACTCTTT. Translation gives CATWDGPGMKLF.